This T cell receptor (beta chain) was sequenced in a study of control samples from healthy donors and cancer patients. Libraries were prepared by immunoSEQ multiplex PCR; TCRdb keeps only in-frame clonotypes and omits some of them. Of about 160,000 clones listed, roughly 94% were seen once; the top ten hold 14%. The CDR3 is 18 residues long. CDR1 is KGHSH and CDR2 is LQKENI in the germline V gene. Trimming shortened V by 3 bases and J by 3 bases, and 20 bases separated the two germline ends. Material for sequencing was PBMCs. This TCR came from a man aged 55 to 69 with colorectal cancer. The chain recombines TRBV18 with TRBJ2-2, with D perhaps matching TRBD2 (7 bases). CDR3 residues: CASSPKRGGPRYTGELFF. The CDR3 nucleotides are TGTGCCAGCTCACCCAAACGCGGGGGCCCACGCTACACCGGGGAGCTGTTTTTT.